The 14 T cell receptor beta chains given below trace back to one sample, sequenced in a study of blood T cell repertoires in COVID-19. TCRdb's table, derived via immunoSEQ multiplex PCR, lists solely in-frame clones and lacks some. The table shows about 75,000 clones, with approximately 79% occurring only once. The sequencing input was peripheral blood. These receptors came from a human donor with acute or convalescent COVID-19. The donor label of this sample is uncertain.

The chain is built from TRBV5-6 and TRBJ2-5; 10 bases are a match to TRBD1. There are 12 residues in the CDR3. V lost 0 bases and J lost 13; bases outside the gene matches: 3. The germline V gene encodes CDR1 SGHDT and CDR2 YYEEEE. CDR3 amino acids: CASSLGGDRGYF. The CDR3 nucleotides are TGTGCCAGCAGCTTGGGTGGGGACAGGGGGTACTTC.

The chain carries TRBV7-2 and TRBJ2-7; D call uncertain. The V and J ends lost 2 bases and 2 bases respectively, with 4 bases between them. The CDR3 runs 12 residues. In germline, CDR1 is SGHTA, CDR2 FQGNSA. The CDR3 DNA reads TGTGCCAGCAGCTTAATAGCCTACGAGCAGTACTTC. Translating it yields CASSLIAYEQYF. The complete variable domain, with remaining parts taken from reference TRBV7-2 and TRBJ2-7, reads GAGVSQSPSNKVTEKGKDVELRCDPISGHTALYWYRQSLGQGLEFLIYFQGNSAPDKSGLPSDRFSAERTGGSVSTLTIQRTQQEDSAVYLCASSLIAYEQYFGPGTRLTVT.

This clone was seen more than once but under ten times. The chain carries TRBV9 and TRBJ2-2; D is uncertain. This CDR3 is 14 amino acids long. The ends were cut back, 0 bases at V and 7 bases at J, with 10 bases in the middle. Germline assignment: CDR1 SGDLS and CDR2 YYNGEE. CDR3 DNA sequence: TGTGCCAGCAGCGTAGGGTCTCTGCGCGGGGAGCTGTTTTTT. Protein sequence: CASSVGSLRGELFF.

The chain uses TRBV7-2 and TRBJ2-2; D might be TRBD2 (5 bases). V was shortened by 1 base and J by 5 bases, with 5 bases between the two germline ends. This CDR3 region has 13 residues. Looked up from germline, CDR1 is SGHTA and CDR2 is FQGNSA. CDR3 nucleotide sequence: TGTGCCAGCAGCTTAGGGAGGACCGGGGAGCTGTTTTTT. Encoded protein: CASSLGRTGELFF.

The chain links TRBV7-3 to TRBJ2-1, with TRBD2 matching over 12 bases. The germline V gene has CDR1 SGHTA and CDR2 FQGTGA. CDR3 length: 18 amino acids. V lost 5 bases to trimming and J lost 9 bases; unmatched junction nucleotides: 17. This CDR3 is CASSQNPRGASGRGEQFF. As DNA, the CDR3 is TGTGCCAGCAGCCAGAATCCGAGGGGTGCTAGCGGGAGGGGTGAGCAGTTCTTC.

J is TRBJ1-5 and V is TRBV5-6; D remains unclear. The CDR3 runs to 17 residues. Germline V gene lookup returns CDR1 SGHDT and CDR2 YYEEEE. The V gene lost 1 base and the J gene lost 0 bases, with 14 bases spanning the gap. The CDR3 sequence: CASSLNRGMYSNQPQHF. The CDR3 DNA reads TGTGCCAGCAGCTTGAACCGCGGAATGTATAGCAATCAGCCCCAGCATTTT.

This clone has more than one count but fewer than ten. This chain joins TRBV28 and TRBJ1-5; D is unresolved. The CDR3 spans 12 residues. Trimming removed 6 bases from V and 8 bases from J, with 11 bases in between. Germline V gives CDR1 MDHEN, CDR2 SYDVKM. CDR3 loop: CASSPPVKPQHF. The CDR3 DNA reads TGTGCCAGCAGCCCCCCTGTAAAGCCCCAGCATTTT. Filled out from reference TRBV28 and TRBJ1-5, the complete variable domain reads DVKVTQSSRYLVKRTGEKVFLECVQDMDHENMFWYRQDPGLGLRLIYFSYDVKMKEKGDIPEGYSVSREKKERFSLILESASTNQTSMYLCASSPPVKPQHFGDGTRLSIL.

This chain connects TRBV2 to TRBJ2-7; TRBD1 is a possible D gene (5 bases). This CDR3 has 14 residues. Germline values: CDR1 SNHLY, CDR2 FYNNEI. Trimming left V 6 bases short and J 2 bases short, with 14 bases between. The CDR3 sequence is CASRFEGVTYEQYF. In DNA form, the CDR3 reads TGTGCCAGCAGATTCGAAGGGGTAACCTACGAGCAGTACTTC.

V usage is TRBV28 and J usage is TRBJ1-1; 9 nucleotides match TRBD1. The V gene's germline CDR1 is MDHEN and CDR2 SYDVKM. V lost 5 bases, J lost 7 bases, and 14 bases stayed unmatched. This CDR3 is built from 16 residues. This CDR3 is CASSPLRDRAAIEAFF. CDR3 DNA: TGTGCCAGCAGTCCACTCCGGGACAGGGCTGCAATTGAAGCTTTCTTT.

The chain has TRBV7-2 and TRBJ1-2; no clear D gene. Per the germline V gene, CDR1 is SGHTA and CDR2 is FQGNSA. Trimming left V 2 bases short and J 2 bases short, with 12 bases between. CDR3 size: 15 residues. This chain's CDR3 is CASSLPQAGNYGYTF. In nucleotides, the CDR3 is TGTGCCAGCAGCTTACCGCAGGCGGGGAACTATGGCTACACCTTC.

This rearrangement joins TRBV24-1 to TRBJ2-7; 9 bases map to TRBD1. The junction had 5 bases not matched to a gene; V was cut back by 7 bases and J by 2 bases. This CDR3 is 14 amino acids long. Germline V gene sequence: CDR1 KGHDR, CDR2 SFDVKD. Written as DNA, the CDR3 is TGTGCCACCAGGGCCGGGACAGGGACCTACGAGCAGTACTTC. It is translated as CATRAGTGTYEQYF.

The chain carries TRBV27 and TRBJ2-7; a possible D gene is TRBD2 (6 bases). The germline gives CDR1 MNHEY, CDR2 SMNVEV (reference sequence). CDR3 size: 10 residues. The V end was cut by 10 bases, the J end by 8 bases, with 12 bases between. In DNA, the CDR3 is TGTGCCACCTACCGGGGGAAGCAGTACTTC. It specifies CATYRGKQYF.

V and J are TRBV6-5 and TRBJ1-1; tentative D call: TRBD1 (5 bases). The CDR3 length is 14 residues. V was clipped by 8 bases and J by 4 bases, with 17 bases between them. Germline V gene lookup returns CDR1 MNHEY and CDR2 SVGAGI. This CDR3 reads CASWGWGGATEAFF. DNA of the CDR3: TGTGCCAGCTGGGGGTGGGGGGGAGCCACTGAAGCTTTCTTT.

The J gene is TRBJ2-6, the V gene TRBV19; the match to TRBD1 covers 7 bases. Germline CDR1 is LNHDA and CDR2 is SQIVND (reference sequence). The CDR3 covers 18 residues. J was trimmed by 0 bases and V by 7 bases; bases with no gene match: 12. The CDR3 protein is CASIRTGQVVSGANVLTF. CDR3 bases: TGTGCCAGTATCAGAACAGGACAGGTTGTCTCTGGGGCCAACGTCCTGACTTTC. The full variable domain, completed using reference TRBV19 and TRBJ2-6, is DGGITQSPKYLFRKEGQNVTLSCEQNLNHDAMYWYRQDPGQGLRLIYYSQIVNDFQKGDIAEGYSVSREKKESFPLTVTSAQKNPTAFYLCASIRTGQVVSGANVLTFGAGSRLTVL.